A selection of T cell receptor beta chains follows, all from one sample in a study of blood T cells in healthy people across ages. TCRdb analysed the 5' RACE reads with MiXCR anew, one entry per CDR3 protein. The top ten hold 9.4% of the sample, which has some 760,000 distinct CDR3 sequences, around 25% seen once. A further study also used this sample, focusing on T cells of mothers and their children.

Material: blood. The receptor source for this set is a boy younger than 18 in good health. Both conserved end residues are part of each CDR3. A D gene is named only where the DNA matches it firmly. Size values are once, few and many counts, or a class for expanded clones, and some rows have none.

D gene	V gene	J gene	clone size	CDR3 protein	CDR3 DNA
.	TRBV28	TRBJ2-1	.	CASSLGPQNNEQFF	TGTGCCAGCAGTTTGGGACCCCAAAACAATGAGCAGTTCTTC
.	TRBV6-5	TRBJ2-2	few	CASSYEGGPSGELFF	TGTGCCAGCAGTTACGAGGGGGGGCCCTCCGGGGAGCTGTTTTTT
TRBD2	TRBV10-3	TRBJ2-1	.	CATGTSGREGEQFF	TGTGCCACCGGGACTAGCGGGAGGGAGGGTGAGCAGTTCTTC
.	TRBV6-5	TRBJ2-1	.	CASSYSSGPNNEQFF	TGTGCCAGCAGTTACTCCAGCGGGCCTAACAATGAGCAGTTCTTC
.	TRBV15	TRBJ1-3	.	CATSTGTHSGNTIYF	TGTGCCACCAGCACCGGGACCCACTCTGGAAACACCATATATTTT
.	TRBV29-1	TRBJ1-1	.	CSVEVGFDTEAFF	TGCAGCGTTGAGGTGGGGTTTGACACTGAAGCTTTCTTT
.	TRBV4-1	TRBJ2-6	.	CASSQERVTGANALTF	TGCGCCAGCAGCCAAGAAAGGGTGACTGGGGCCAACGCCCTGACTTTC
TRBD2	TRBV6-5	TRBJ2-6	few	CASSYSGGRVSAGANVLTF	TGTGCCAGCAGTTACTCGGGGGGGAGGGTCAGCGCTGGGGCCAACGTCCTGACTTTC
.	TRBV27	TRBJ2-7	.	CASSYGPKYEQYF	TGTGCCAGCAGTTACGGACCAAAGTACGAGCAGTACTTC
TRBD1	TRBV20-1	TRBJ2-5	few	CSARGSRTGPRVQETQYF	TGCAGTGCTAGAGGGTCCCGGACAGGCCCCAGGGTCCAAGAGACCCAGTACTTC
.	TRBV9	TRBJ2-6	.	CASSDLRGANVLTF	TGTGCCAGCAGCGACCTTCGTGGGGCCAACGTCCTGACTTTC
.	TRBV7-8	TRBJ2-1	.	CASSLATSSSYNEQFF	TGTGCCAGCAGCTTAGCGACTAGTTCCTCCTACAATGAGCAGTTCTTC
TRBD1	TRBV5-1	TRBJ1-4	.	CASSTGQTNEKLFF	TGCGCCAGCTCGACGGGACAGACTAATGAAAAACTGTTTTTT
TRBD1	TRBV19	TRBJ2-5	.	CASIGLGDRGLETQYF	TGTGCCAGTATAGGTTTGGGGGACAGGGGGCTAGAGACCCAGTACTTC
.	TRBV12-3/TRBV12-4	TRBJ2-2	once	CASGVFGGELFF	TGTGCCAGCGGGGTTTTCGGCGGGGAGCTGTTTTTT
.	TRBV21-1	TRBJ2-5	few	CASSKVGRTDQETQYF	TGTGCCAGCAGCAAAGTAGGGCGGACAGACCAAGAGACCCAGTACTTC
.	TRBV11-3	TRBJ2-2	.	CASSPEDANTGELFF	TGTGCCAGCAGCCCAGAGGACGCGAACACCGGGGAGCTGTTTTTT
.	TRBV9	TRBJ2-5	.	CASSATVWETQYF	TGTGCCAGCAGTGCCACAGTGTGGGAGACCCAGTACTTC
.	TRBV5-1	TRBJ1-1	few	CASSGTEANTEAFF	TGCGCCAGCAGCGGTACAGAGGCGAACACTGAAGCTTTCTTT
TRBD1	TRBV7-2	TRBJ2-6	.	CASSPLQGNSGANVLTF	TGTGCCAGCAGCCCTCTACAGGGGAACTCTGGGGCCAACGTCCTGACTTTC
.	TRBV12-3/TRBV12-4	TRBJ2-5	.	CASSLARGGSGTQYF	TGTGCCAGCAGTTTAGCCAGGGGAGGGTCGGGGACCCAGTACTTC
.	TRBV15	TRBJ2-1	few	CATAGASNEQFF	TGTGCCACCGCGGGTGCCAGCAATGAGCAGTTCTTC
.	TRBV29-1	TRBJ2-3	few	CSVELYEAELDTQYF	TGCAGCGTTGAGTTGTATGAGGCCGAACTAGATACGCAGTATTTT
TRBD1	TRBV6-1	TRBJ1-2	few	CASSEGATGVFNYGYTF	TGTGCCAGCAGTGAAGGCGCGACAGGGGTATTCAACTATGGCTACACCTTC
TRBD1	TRBV9	TRBJ2-3	.	CASSSSGTGGDTQYF	TGTGCCAGCAGCTCATCCGGGACAGGGGGAGATACGCAGTATTTT
.	TRBV12-3/TRBV12-4	TRBJ2-7	.	CASSLVVGPKSEQYF	TGTGCCAGCAGTTTAGTGGTGGGACCGAAAAGCGAGCAGTACTTC
TRBD2	TRBV29-1	TRBJ2-5	.	CSVELAGVSEETQYF	TGCAGCGTTGAACTCGCGGGAGTTTCAGAAGAGACCCAGTACTTC
TRBD2	TRBV5-1	TRBJ2-5	few	CASSLALTSGSQETQYF	TGCGCCAGCAGCTTGGCCCTGACTAGCGGGAGCCAAGAGACCCAGTACTTC
TRBD2	TRBV20-1	TRBJ2-5	.	CSASGREGLEETQYF	TGCAGTGCTAGTGGACGGGAGGGCCTCGAGGAGACCCAGTACTTC
.	TRBV20-1	TRBJ1-1	once	CSATRGLMNTEAFF	TGCAGTGCCACTCGGGGCCTAATGAACACTGAAGCTTTCTTT
.	TRBV9	TRBJ1-1	few	CASSPIDTLGTEAFF	TGTGCCAGCAGCCCGATAGACACCCTCGGGACTGAAGCTTTCTTT
TRBD2	TRBV6-2/TRBV6-3	TRBJ2-5	few	CASDDGLGVWETQYF	TGTGCCAGCGATGACGGACTAGGGGTTTGGGAGACCCAGTACTTC
TRBD1	TRBV5-6	TRBJ2-7	few	CASSSGTGNVYEQYF	TGTGCCAGCAGCTCCGGGACAGGGAATGTCTACGAGCAGTACTTC
.	TRBV15	TRBJ1-4	.	CATSRGDAREKLFF	TGTGCCACCAGCCGGGGTGACGCGCGGGAAAAACTGTTTTTT
.	TRBV20-1	TRBJ2-7	.	CSALSPSVHYEQYF	TGCAGTGCCCTTAGCCCTAGCGTCCACTACGAGCAGTACTTC
.	TRBV13	TRBJ2-7	few	CASSLRGTGEQYF	TGTGCCAGCAGCTTGAGGGGTACGGGAGAGCAGTACTTC
.	TRBV29-1	TRBJ2-1	few	CSVDRGEDNEQFF	TGCAGCGTTGACAGGGGGGAGGACAATGAGCAGTTCTTC
.	TRBV4-2	TRBJ1-1	.	CASSQELRTEAFF	TGTGCCAGCAGCCAAGAACTTCGGACGGAGGCTTTCTTT
.	TRBV29-1	TRBJ2-5	once	CSVEDPRGWETQYF	TGCAGCGTTGAAGATCCTAGGGGCTGGGAGACCCAGTACTTC
.	TRBV29-1	TRBJ2-7	few	CSVFSPGESYEQYF	TGCAGCGTTTTTTCCCCAGGGGAGTCCTACGAGCAGTACTTC
.	TRBV29-1	TRBJ1-2	few	CSVEAPPGEGYGYTF	TGCAGCGTTGAAGCCCCCCCGGGGGAAGGCTATGGCTACACCTTC
TRBD1	TRBV6-5	TRBJ2-1	.	CASSYWGQGKGEQFF	TGTGCCAGCAGTTACTGGGGACAGGGGAAAGGTGAGCAGTTCTTC
.	TRBV27	TRBJ2-2	few	CASCEWAGELFF	TGTGCCAGCTGCGAGTGGGCCGGGGAGCTGTTTTTT
.	TRBV19	TRBJ1-2	.	CASVGGAAYTYGYTF	TGTGCCTCAGTAGGAGGGGCGGCTTATACCTATGGCTACACCTTC
.	TRBV20-1	TRBJ2-5	many	CSARKAGETQYF	TGCAGTGCTAGAAAGGCCGGCGAGACCCAGTACTTC
TRBD1	TRBV4-1	TRBJ1-2	.	CASSQDGGLQGAVGYTF	TGCGCCAGCAGCCAAGATGGGGGCTTACAGGGGGCGGTTGGCTACACCTTC
TRBD1	TRBV6-2/TRBV6-3	TRBJ2-1	few	CASSSTGTGGNEQFF	TGTGCCAGCAGTTCAACCGGGACAGGGGGGAATGAGCAGTTCTTC
.	TRBV24-1	TRBJ2-5	few	CATSDSGTGETQYF	TGTGCCACCAGTGACTCCGGGACCGGGGAGACCCAGTACTTC
.	TRBV6-2/TRBV6-3	TRBJ1-1	.	CASSTEGTLGTTEAFF	TGTGCCAGCAGCACGGAAGGAACCCTTGGGACCACTGAAGCTTTCTTT
TRBD2	TRBV12-5	TRBJ2-7	.	CASVPPREVGYEQYF	TGTGCTAGTGTTCCCCCTCGGGAGGTGGGTTACGAGCAGTACTTC
TRBD1	TRBV7-9	TRBJ1-4	.	CASSQRDRAEKLFF	TGTGCCAGCAGCCAGCGGGACAGGGCTGAAAAACTGTTTTTT
.	TRBV3-1	TRBJ1-1	.	CASSQGALLAFF	TGTGCCAGCAGCCAAGGGGCCCTCTTAGCTTTCTTT
.	TRBV7-2	TRBJ1-6	.	CASSDGQLIRPPLHF	TGTGCCAGCAGCGACGGACAGCTCATCAGGCCACCCCTCCACTTT
.	TRBV7-8	TRBJ1-3	few	CASKGFIGREASGNTIYF	TGTGCCAGCAAGGGTTTTATTGGGCGAGAAGCCTCTGGAAACACCATATATTTT